These 6 T cell receptor beta chains share one sample of origin, sequenced in a study of shared clonotypes between healthy human individuals. Naive CD8 cells lacked CD45RO, underwent positive selection for CCR7 and left out terminally differentiated effector memory CD45RA+ cells. Repertoires were generated with immunoSEQ multiplex PCR, while TCRdb's copy carries only in-frame clones and drops some. The data hold fewer than 1 million clones, with 90% to 97% observed a single time. Input material: naive CD8+ T cells sorted from blood. These receptors came from a man aged 30 to 39 in good health.

This chain joins TRBV6-1 and TRBJ2-2; 8 bases match TRBD1. Germline V gene lookup returns CDR1 MNHNS and CDR2 SASEGT. V lost 4 bases to trimming and J lost 7 bases; unmatched junction nucleotides: 5. The CDR3 extends over 14 amino acids. The DNA for the CDR3 is TGTGCCAGCAGTGCGACAGGGGCGGGCGGGGAGCTGTTTTTT. Its translation is CASSATGAGGELFF.

J is TRBJ2-5 and V is TRBV14; D is unresolved. CDR3 size: 13 residues. Germline values: CDR1 SGHDN, CDR2 FVKESK. Trimming shortened V by 1 base and J by 1 base, and 4 bases separated the two germline ends. CDR3 region: CASSQAPQETQYF. DNA for the CDR3: TGTGCCAGCAGCCAAGCCCCCCAAGAGACCCAGTACTTC.

The V gene is TRBV28, the J gene TRBJ2-3; TRBD2 might be the D (6 bases). The germline gives CDR1 MDHEN, CDR2 SYDVKM. The CDR3 loop spans 19 amino acids. V lost 3 bases to trimming and J lost 6 bases, with 28 bases between them. The DNA of the CDR3 is TGTGCCAGCAGTTTTACCCCCCCGGGGGACCAATTAAAGGGGGATACGCAGTATTTT. Translation gives CASSFTPPGDQLKGDTQYF.

The chain employs TRBV7-9 and TRBJ2-7; 7 positions match TRBD2. Germline V gene data show CDR1 as SEHNR and CDR2 as FQNEAQ (reference sequence). The CDR3 loop spans 16 amino acids. V lost 10 bases, J lost 6 bases, and 21 bases stayed unmatched. The CDR3 loop reads CATTITPGITGGEQYF. The CDR3, as DNA: TGTGCCACGACCATCACCCCCGGAATTACGGGGGGCGAGCAGTACTTC. The full variable domain, in which reference TRBV7-9 and TRBJ2-7 provide the parts outside the CDR3, is DTGVSQNPRHKITKRGQNVTFRCDPISEHNRLYWYRQTLGQGPEFLTYFQNEAQLEKSRLLSDRFSAERPKGSFSTLEIQRTEQGDSAMYLCATTITPGITGGEQYFGPGTRLTVT.

The chain has TRBV27 and TRBJ2-1; D could derive from TRBD1 or TRBD2 (6 bases each). The CDR3 length is 16 residues. Trimming cost V 2 bases and J 4 bases, with 15 bases left between them. The V gene's germline CDR1 is MNHEY and CDR2 SMNVEV (reference sequence). CDR3 DNA sequence: TGTGCCAGCAGTTTAATGAAGGGGGAGGCTTACAATGAGCAGTTCTTC. It specifies CASSLMKGEAYNEQFF.

The V call is TRBV29-1, the J call TRBJ2-2; tentative D call: TRBD2 (6 bases). This CDR3 has 14 amino acids. Germline V gene sequence: CDR1 SQVTM, CDR2 ANQGSEA. The germline V and J ends were trimmed by 7 bases and 3 bases, with 15 bases remaining between them. CDR3 in DNA: TGCAGCGCCCTATCGGGAGCCGACACCGGGGAGCTGTTTTTT. It encodes CSALSGADTGELFF.